The text below deals with one T cell receptor beta chain. The germline V gene has CDR1 SEHNR and CDR2 FQNEAQ (reference sequence). With V trimmed by 1 base and J by 5 bases, 7 bases remained unmatched. This CDR3 region has 15 residues. Original data processing: Amplification from reference gene primers served as the basis for estimated nucleated cell counts. TCRdb's table, derived via immunoSEQ multiplex PCR, lists solely in-frame clones and lacks some. Clonal size and the V and J genes are those of that table, whereas D and trimming came from the DNA. The sample has 150,000 to 250,000 clones, approximately 84% seen once. The sample comes from a study of blood T cell repertoires in COVID-19. Study summary: COVID-19 samples from acute and convalescent phases originated in the United States, Italy and Spain.

The sequenced sample was peripheral blood. The chain carries TRBV7-9 and TRBJ1-1; 7 bases fit TRBD1. The receptor's source is a human donor with acute or convalescent COVID-19. The donor label of this sample is uncertain. The DNA for the CDR3 is TGTGCCAGCAGCTTAGTGACAGGGCAGCGGACTGAAGCTTTCTTT. Translation: CASSLVTGQRTEAFF.